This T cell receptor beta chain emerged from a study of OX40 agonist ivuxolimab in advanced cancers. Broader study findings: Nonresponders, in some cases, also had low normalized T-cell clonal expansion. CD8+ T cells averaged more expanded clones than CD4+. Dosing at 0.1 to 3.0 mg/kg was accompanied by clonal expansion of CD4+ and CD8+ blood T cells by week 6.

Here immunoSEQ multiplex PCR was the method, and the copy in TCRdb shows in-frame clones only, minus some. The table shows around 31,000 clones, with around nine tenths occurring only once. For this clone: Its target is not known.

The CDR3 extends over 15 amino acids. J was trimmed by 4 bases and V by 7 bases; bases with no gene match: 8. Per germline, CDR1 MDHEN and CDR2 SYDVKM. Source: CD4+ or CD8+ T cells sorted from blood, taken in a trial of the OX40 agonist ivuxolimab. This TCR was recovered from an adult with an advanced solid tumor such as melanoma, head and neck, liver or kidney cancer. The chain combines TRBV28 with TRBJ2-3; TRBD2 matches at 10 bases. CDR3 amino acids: CASTGTSVIPDTQYF. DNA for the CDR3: TGTGCCAGCACCGGGACTAGCGTTATCCCAGATACGCAGTATTTT.